The 12 T cell receptor beta chains given below trace back to one sample, sequenced in a study of type 1 and type 2 diabetes patients. Genomic DNA was the PCR template. Multiplex PCR with 30 forward and 13 reverse primers amplified the TCR beta CDR3. MiXCR, run by TCRdb on the multiplex PCR reads, gives a single entry per CDR3 protein. The sample includes approximately 260,000 distinct CDR3 sequences, more than 40% of them seen just once. Sequencing was carried out using peripheral blood mononuclear cells (PBMCs). Receptors were obtained from a man aged 18-30 years with type 2 diabetes.

The chain joins TRBV2 to TRBJ1-1; D is ambiguous. This CDR3 is built from 15 residues. Trimming removed 2 bases from V and 3 bases from J, with 13 bases in between. Germline assignment: CDR1 SNHLY and CDR2 FYNNEI. The CDR3: CASSESWIKDTEAFF. The CDR3 coding sequence is TGTGCCAGCAGTGAATCGTGGATAAAGGACACTGAAGCTTTCTTT.

About this clonotype itself: A read error may account for a junction end that differs from germline. The gene calls are TRBV11-3 and TRBJ2-2, with D hard to call. Looked up from germline, CDR1 is SGHNT and CDR2 is YENEEA. This CDR3 region has 16 residues. This CDR3 is CASSLHQETKTGELFF. DNA of the CDR3: TGTGCCAGCAGCCTTCATCAGGAGACGAAAACCGGGGAGCTGTTTTTT.

In its sample, this clonotype was seen a few times. V is TRBV27 and J is TRBJ2-7; possibly TRBD2 for D (5 bases). V was clipped by 8 bases and J by 0 bases, with 11 bases between them. CDR1 is MNHEY and CDR2 is SMNVEV in the germline V gene (reference sequence). There are 13 residues in the CDR3. The DNA of the CDR3 is TGTGCCAGCTCGCGAGGGCACTCCTACGAGCAGTACTTC. Its protein product is CASSRGHSYEQYF.

This clonotype was detected only a few times. The chain employs TRBV29-1 and TRBJ2-7; D call uncertain. The CDR3 sequence is 13 residues long. Trimming took off 5 bases at V and 4 bases at J, with 15 bases between the two ends. Germline CDR1 and CDR2: SQVTM and ANQGSEA. The CDR3 DNA is TGCAGCGTTCTGGTGGAAGAAGGATACGAGCAGTACTTC. This encodes CSVLVEEGYEQYF.

The CDR3 spells CSARDRGASTDTQYF. The CDR3 nucleotides are TGCAGTGCTAGAGATCGTGGGGCTAGCACAGATACGCAGTATTTT. The chain uses TRBV20-1 and TRBJ2-3; a weak D match, TRBD1 (5 bases). The CDR3 contains 15 residues. With 0 bases removed from V and 0 bases from J, the gap between germline ends came to 10 bases. Germline V gene lookup returns CDR1 DFQATT and CDR2 SNEGSKA (reference sequence).

The chain employs TRBV6-1 and TRBJ2-7, with D perhaps given as TRBD1 or TRBD2 (5 bases each). V was clipped by 2 bases and J by 3 bases, with 29 bases between them. Germline CDR1 and CDR2: MNHNS and SASEGT. This CDR3 spans 20 amino acids. The CDR3 coding sequence is TGTGCCAGCAGTGAACAGTGGGGGAACCCTGATCGCTCGTTCCACTACGAGCAGTACTTC. As protein: CASSEQWGNPDRSFHYEQYF.

This clonotype came up many times. CDR3 amino acids: CASSDRGDYEQYF. CDR3 coding DNA: TGTGCCAGCAGCGACCGGGGAGACTACGAGCAGTACTTC. The rearrangement uses TRBV7-8 and TRBJ2-7, with D maybe TRBD2 (5 bases). This CDR3 contains 13 residues. Trimming shortened V by 5 bases and J by 3 bases, and 11 bases separated the two germline ends. Germline V lookup: CDR1 SGHVS, CDR2 FQNEAQ.

V and J are TRBV30 and TRBJ1-1; D call uncertain. The CDR3 spans 14 residues. CDR1 is GTSNPN, CDR2 SVGIG, per germline (reference sequence). V lost 0 bases to trimming and J lost 4 bases, with 12 bases between them. This CDR3 is CAWSVPLRGTEAFF. For the CDR3, the DNA is TGTGCCTGGAGTGTACCACTCCGAGGCACTGAAGCTTTCTTT.

This clonotype has more than one count but fewer than ten. The CDR3 coding sequence is TGTGCCAGCACCCCAACACAGGGTCCGGGACAGGGGGACGTTTCCTACGAGCAGTACTTC. It translates to CASTPTQGPGQGDVSYEQYF. The chain joins TRBV2 to TRBJ2-7; the match to TRBD1 covers 11 bases. The junction had 21 bases not matched to a gene; V was cut back by 7 bases and J by 1 base. This CDR3 has 20 residues. Germline CDR1 SNHLY, CDR2 FYNNEI. Full variable domain (outside the CDR3, taken from reference TRBV2 and TRBJ2-7): EPEVTQTPSHQVTQMGQEVILRCVPISNHLYFYWYRQILGQKVEFLVSFYNNEISEKSEIFDDQFSVERPDGSNFTLKIRSTKLEDSAMYFCASTPTQGPGQGDVSYEQYFGPGTRLTVT.

This clonotype appeared a few times. This chain uses TRBV15 with TRBJ2-7; D might be TRBD1 (6 bases). CDR3 length equals 16 residues. With 1 base removed from V and 2 bases from J, the gap between germline ends came to 15 bases. Per germline, CDR1 LNHNV and CDR2 YYDKDF (reference sequence). CDR3 region: CATSRVPSGQPYEQYF. The CDR3 DNA reads as TGTGCCACCAGCAGAGTCCCTTCGGGACAACCCTACGAGCAGTACTTC.

With respect to this clonotype: A much larger clone lies a single base off, so this may be a read error. The rearrangement joins TRBV28 to TRBJ1-6, with D unclear. From germline, CDR1 is MDHEN and CDR2 SYDVKM. This CDR3 spans 14 amino acids. V was trimmed by 1 base and J by 7 bases, leaving 8 bases between them. For the CDR3, the DNA is TGTGCCAGCAGTTTATCGTCGAAAAATTCACCCCTCCACTTT. This translates into CASSLSSKNSPLHF.

This chain joins TRBV19 and TRBJ1-5; 8 bases are a match to TRBD1. This CDR3 spans 14 amino acids. Germline trimming cut 7 bases from V and 8 bases from J; bases unmatched to any gene: 10. The germline gives CDR1 LNHDA, CDR2 SQIVND (reference sequence). The DNA of the CDR3 is TGTGCCAGTATAGGACAGGGTCCGCATGAGCCCCAGCATTTT. It yields the protein CASIGQGPHEPQHF.